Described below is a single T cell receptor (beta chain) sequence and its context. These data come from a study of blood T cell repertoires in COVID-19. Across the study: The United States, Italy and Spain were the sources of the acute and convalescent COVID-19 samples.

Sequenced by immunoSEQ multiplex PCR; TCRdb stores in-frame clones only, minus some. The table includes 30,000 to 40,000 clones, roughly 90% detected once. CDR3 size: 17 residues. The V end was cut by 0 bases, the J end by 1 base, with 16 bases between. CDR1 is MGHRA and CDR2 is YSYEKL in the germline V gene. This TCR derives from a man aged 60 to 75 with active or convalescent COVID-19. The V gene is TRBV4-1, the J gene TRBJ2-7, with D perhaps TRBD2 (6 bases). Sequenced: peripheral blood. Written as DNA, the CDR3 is TGCGCCAGCAGCCAAGAGGAACTAGCTCAAGCATCCTACGAGCAGTACTTC. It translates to CASSQEELAQASYEQYF.